The T cell receptor beta chain described here comes from a study of T cell changes during pregnancy in multiple sclerosis. TCRdb's copy holds only in-frame clones and misses some; the assay was immunoSEQ multiplex PCR. The sample includes some 68,000 clones, just over 90% of them seen just once. This CDR3 comprises 15 residues. V dropped 0 bases and J dropped 0 bases, with 9 bases sitting between them. Germline CDR1 LGHNA, CDR2 YNFKEQ. The chain links TRBV4-2 to TRBJ2-7; no firm D call. The specimen comprised peripheral blood, sampled in the second trimester of pregnancy. The receptor comes from a female donor with multiple sclerosis, enrolled in a pregnancy study. The CDR3 reads CASSQDTGFSYEQYF. The CDR3 DNA sequence: TGTGCCAGCAGCCAAGACACCGGGTTCTCCTACGAGCAGTACTTC.